The T cell receptor (beta chain) described here comes from a study of identical twins. TCRdb redid the calling of the 5' RACE reads with MiXCR, one entry per CDR3 protein. This sample yields some 1,700,000 distinct CDR3 sequences, of which less than 40% are seen a single time; around 0.3% belongs to the top ten. This clonotype was picked up a small number of times. CDR3 size: 13 residues. Germline-derived CDR1 and CDR2 are SQVTM and ANQGSEA. V shed 7 bases and J shed 4 bases, with 16 bases lying between them. The V and J genes are TRBV29-1 and TRBJ1-1, with a weak D call TRBD1 (6 bases). Sequencing was carried out using cord blood. The receptor was derived from a newborn girl in good health. The CDR3: CSGSPDRATEAFF. CDR3 nucleotide sequence: TGCAGCGGCTCGCCGGACAGAGCCACTGAAGCTTTCTTT.